The 16 T cell receptor beta chains presented below share a single source sample, sequenced in a study of cytomegalovirus exposure and HLA in healthy donors. Vbeta (60) and Jbeta (13) primers were used in the PCR. TCRdb's table, derived via immunoSEQ multiplex PCR, lists solely in-frame clones and lacks some. The sample holds tens of thousands of clones. The sequenced material came from PBMCs. All receptors come from a man aged 25-45 years in good health and CMV-seronegative.

This sequence joins TRBV11-2 and TRBJ2-7; 8 bases match TRBD1. V was pared by 1 base and J by 4 bases, with 15 bases of the junction left unmatched. Germline V gives CDR1 SGHAT, CDR2 FQNNGV. CDR3 length equals 18 residues. Written as DNA, the CDR3 is TGTGCCAGCAGCTTAGTTAGGGGACAGGTAGGAACCCAGTACGAGCAGTACTTC. Amino acids: CASSLVRGQVGTQYEQYF.

The chain employs TRBV19 and TRBJ1-2, with D maybe TRBD1 (6 bases). Germline V gene data show CDR1 as LNHDA and CDR2 as SQIVND (reference sequence). V lost 6 bases, J lost 4 bases, and 15 bases lay in between. The CDR3 contains 14 residues. This chain's CDR3 is CASSIFGGLYGYTF. The CDR3 DNA reads as TGTGCCAGTAGCATTTTTGGGGGCCTCTATGGCTACACCTTC.

V is TRBV30 and J is TRBJ1-1; possibly TRBD1 for D (5 bases). The CDR3 covers 12 residues. V was pared by 0 bases and J by 9 bases, with 11 bases between. Germline-derived CDR1 and CDR2 are GTSNPN and SVGIG (reference sequence). The CDR3 reads CAWSVTGVQAFF. In DNA form, the CDR3 reads TGTGCCTGGAGTGTCACGGGGGTCCAAGCTTTCTTT.

The J gene is TRBJ1-1, the V gene TRBV6-5; D is perhaps TRBD1 (5 bases). From germline, CDR1 is MNHEY and CDR2 SVGAGI. The CDR3 contains 15 residues. Trimming took 6 bases from V and 0 from J, leaving 14 bases between them. Written as DNA, the CDR3 is TGTGCCAGCAGACGGGGGGTTCTAATGAACACTGAAGCTTTCTTT. Translating it yields CASRRGVLMNTEAFF.

The rearrangement joins TRBV30 to TRBJ2-3, with 11 bases aligning to TRBD1. With V trimmed by 1 base and J by 1 base, 4 bases remained unmatched. The V gene's germline CDR1 is GTSNPN and CDR2 SVGIG (reference sequence). The CDR3 loop spans 16 amino acids. CDR3 DNA: TGTGCCTGGAGTGGGACAGGGGGCGAGGGCACAGATACGCAGTATTTT. Its translation is CAWSGTGGEGTDTQYF.

This chain joins TRBV14 and TRBJ2-1; 11 positions match TRBD2. The germline V gene has CDR1 SGHDN and CDR2 FVKESK. This CDR3 spans 14 amino acids. The J segment lost 4 bases and the V segment lost 5 bases, leaving 1 base of the junction unmatched. CDR3 protein: CASSRTSGYNEQFF. In DNA form, the CDR3 reads TGTGCCAGCAGCAGGACTAGCGGGTACAATGAGCAGTTCTTC.

The chain employs TRBV4-1 and TRBJ2-5, with TRBD2 as a possible D gene (6 bases). Gene TRBJ2-7 matches the end of the DNA better, so the J call may be wrong. CDR1 is MGHRA and CDR2 is YSYEKL in the germline V gene. The CDR3 totals 15 residues. Here the CDR3 reads CASSLSRDFHYEQYF. As DNA, the CDR3 is TGCGCCAGCAGCCTATCCCGGGACTTCCACTACGAGCAGTACTTC.

V usage is TRBV18 and J usage is TRBJ2-7; 8 bases fit TRBD2. The V gene's germline CDR1 is KGHSH and CDR2 LQKENI. The CDR3 is made up of 15 amino acids. The junction had 4 bases not matched to a gene; V was cut back by 1 base and J by 2 bases. This chain's CDR3 is CASSPRREVAYEQYF. In DNA form, the CDR3 reads TGTGCCAGCTCACCACGGCGGGAGGTGGCCTACGAGCAGTACTTC.

The chain recombines TRBV4-3 with TRBJ2-7, with D unclear. CDR1 is LGHNA and CDR2 is YSLEER in the germline V gene. The ends were cut back, 0 bases at V and 2 bases at J, with 11 bases in the middle. CDR3 length: 15 residues. Written as DNA, the CDR3 is TGCGCCAGCAGCCAAGACAGAAAAAGCGCCTACGAGCAGTACTTC. This sequence encodes CASSQDRKSAYEQYF.

V gene TRBV7-2 combines with J gene TRBJ2-7; D unclear. V lost 6 bases, J lost 1 base, and 7 bases lay in between. CDR3 size: 12 residues. Germline values: CDR1 SGHTA, CDR2 FQGNSA. The CDR3 coding sequence is TGTGCCAGCAGTCAAAATTCCTACGAGCAGTACTTC. It encodes CASSQNSYEQYF.

This sequence joins TRBV4-2 and TRBJ2-7; TRBD2 aligns across 10 bases. V shed 0 bases, J shed 5 bases, and the junction held 4 bases outside the gene matches. The length of the CDR3 is 15 residues. The germline gives CDR1 LGHNA, CDR2 YNFKEQ. CDR3 bases: TGTGCCAGCAGCCAAGATGGTAGCGGGAGGAACGAGCAGTACTTC. Residues: CASSQDGSGRNEQYF.

This rearrangement joins TRBV11-1 to TRBJ2-5; TRBD2 matches at 9 bases. The length of the CDR3 is 16 residues. Losses at the gene ends were 1 base for V and 5 bases for J; bases not matched to a gene: 8. Germline V CDR1 and CDR2: SGHAT, FQDESV (reference sequence). The CDR3 region has the DNA TGTGCCAGCAGCTTAGATCGCGGGAGGGCGTATGAGACCCAGTACTTC. Protein: CASSLDRGRAYETQYF.

J is TRBJ2-7 and V is TRBV6-5, with 8 bases lining up with TRBD1. This CDR3 contains 15 residues. Germline lookup yields CDR1 MNHEY and CDR2 SVGAGI. J lost 2 bases, V lost 0 bases, and 3 bases had no gene match. Written as DNA, the CDR3 is TGTGCCAGCAGTTACTCACAGGGGGTCACCTACGAGCAGTACTTC. It translates to CASSYSQGVTYEQYF.

V is TRBV15 and J is TRBJ2-7; D possibly corresponds to TRBD1 (6 bases). CDR3 length equals 16 residues. V was cut by 2 bases and J by 2 bases, with 16 bases left in between. Germline CDR1 LNHNV, CDR2 YYDKDF (reference sequence). Here the CDR3 DNA reads TGTGCCACCAGCAGAAATACAGGGTCTAGGGCCTACGAGCAGTACTTC. As protein: CATSRNTGSRAYEQYF.

The chain combines TRBV5-6 with TRBJ1-1, with 10 bases fitting TRBD1. Germline V gene lookup returns CDR1 SGHDT and CDR2 YYEEEE. V lost 7 bases and J lost 10; bases outside the gene matches: 13. The CDR3 is made up of 14 amino acids. In DNA, the CDR3 is TGTGCCAGCTTCTGGACAGGGGGGAGGGAGGGAGCTTTCTTT. It is translated as CASFWTGGREGAFF.

Concerning this clone itself: The same CDR3 is also encoded by other DNA sequences in this sample. This rearrangement joins TRBV19 to TRBJ1-2; weak D call: TRBD1 (5 bases). The CDR3 loop spans 13 amino acids. The ends were cut back, 2 bases at V and 4 bases at J, with 8 bases in the middle. Germline assignment: CDR1 LNHDA and CDR2 SQIVND (reference sequence). The CDR3 is CASSIQGGYGYTF. CDR3 DNA sequence: TGTGCCAGTAGTATACAGGGTGGCTATGGCTACACCTTC.